Below, 2 T cell receptor beta chains from the same sample are listed, as sequenced in a study of CD8 T cell repertoires and HIV-1 epitope variants. Their cognate antigens are unknown. The assay was immunoSEQ multiplex PCR, and TCRdb's table has in-frame clones only and misses some. Altogether approximately 5,000 clones are present, approximately 70% being singletons, with the ten largest covering roughly two fifths. Sequenced: cultured CD8+ T cells derived from PBMCs. The receptors stem from a male donor with HIV.

This sequence joins TRBV14 and TRBJ2-7; a possible D gene is TRBD2 (6 bases). Germline loops: CDR1 SGHDN, CDR2 FVKESK. The V and J ends lost 6 bases and 7 bases respectively, with 10 bases between them. There are 11 residues in the CDR3. CDR3 in amino acids: CASSLSGEQYF. The DNA for the CDR3 is TGTGCCAGCAGTCTTAGCGGTGAGCAGTACTTC.

This clone was recorded a few times. The V and J genes are TRBV10-2 and TRBJ2-5, with TRBD2 identical over 10 bases. This CDR3 has 16 residues. The germline CDR1 and CDR2 sequences are WSHSY and SAAADI. V gave up 0 bases and J gave up 2 bases; unmatched junction bases: 3. The CDR3 loop is CASSESVSGGQETQYF. As DNA, the CDR3 is TGCGCCAGCAGTGAGTCGGTTAGCGGGGGGCAAGAGACCCAGTACTTC.